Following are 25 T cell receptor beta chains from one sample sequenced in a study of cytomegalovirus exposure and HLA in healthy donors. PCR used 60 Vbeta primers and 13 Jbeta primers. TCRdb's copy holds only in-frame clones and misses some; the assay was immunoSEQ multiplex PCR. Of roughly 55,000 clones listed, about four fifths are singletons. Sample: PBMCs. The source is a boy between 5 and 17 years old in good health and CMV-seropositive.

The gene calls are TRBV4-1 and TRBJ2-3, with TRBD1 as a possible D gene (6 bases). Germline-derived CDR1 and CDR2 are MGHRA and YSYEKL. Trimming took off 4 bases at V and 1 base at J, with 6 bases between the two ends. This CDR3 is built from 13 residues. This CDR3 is CASSRQGTDTQYF. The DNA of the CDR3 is TGCGCCAGCAGCCGACAGGGCACAGATACGCAGTATTTT.

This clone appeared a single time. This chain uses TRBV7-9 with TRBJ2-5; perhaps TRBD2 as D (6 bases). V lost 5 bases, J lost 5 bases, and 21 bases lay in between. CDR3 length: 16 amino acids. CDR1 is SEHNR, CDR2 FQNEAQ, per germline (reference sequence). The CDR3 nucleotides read TGTGCCAGCAGCCCAATCGGCGGGGTTGTTAGGGAGACCCAGTACTTC. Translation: CASSPIGGVVRETQYF.

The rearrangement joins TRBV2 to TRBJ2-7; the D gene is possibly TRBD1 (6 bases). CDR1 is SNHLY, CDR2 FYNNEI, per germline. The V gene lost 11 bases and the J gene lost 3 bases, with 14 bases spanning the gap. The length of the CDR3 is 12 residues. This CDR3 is CALGQDSYEQYF. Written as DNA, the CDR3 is TGTGCCCTAGGCCAGGACAGCTACGAGCAGTACTTC.

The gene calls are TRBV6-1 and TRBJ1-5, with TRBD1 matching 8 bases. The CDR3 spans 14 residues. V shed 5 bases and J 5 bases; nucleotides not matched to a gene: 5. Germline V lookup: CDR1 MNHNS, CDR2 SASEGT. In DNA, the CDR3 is TGTGCCAGCAGTCCTGACAGGGGCTATCAGCCCCAGCATTTT. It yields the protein CASSPDRGYQPQHF.

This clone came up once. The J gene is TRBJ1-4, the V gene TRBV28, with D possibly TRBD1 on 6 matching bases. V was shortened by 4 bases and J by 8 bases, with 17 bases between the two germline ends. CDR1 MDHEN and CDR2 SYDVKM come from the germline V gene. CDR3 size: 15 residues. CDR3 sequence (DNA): TGTGCCAGCAGTTCCACACGGGACACAAAGGAAAAACTGTTTTTT. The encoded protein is CASSSTRDTKEKLFF.

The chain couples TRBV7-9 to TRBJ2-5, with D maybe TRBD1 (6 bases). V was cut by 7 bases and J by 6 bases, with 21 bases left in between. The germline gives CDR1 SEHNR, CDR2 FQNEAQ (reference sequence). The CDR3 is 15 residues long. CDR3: CASIPLRGRGQTQYF. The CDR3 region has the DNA TGTGCCAGCATCCCCCTAAGGGGCAGGGGACAGACCCAGTACTTC.

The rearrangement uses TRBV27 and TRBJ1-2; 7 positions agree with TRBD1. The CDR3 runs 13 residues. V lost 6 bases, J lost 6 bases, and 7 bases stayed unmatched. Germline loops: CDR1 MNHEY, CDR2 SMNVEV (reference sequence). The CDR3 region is CASRSDRYDGYTF. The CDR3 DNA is TGTGCCAGCAGATCGGACAGGTACGATGGCTACACCTTC.

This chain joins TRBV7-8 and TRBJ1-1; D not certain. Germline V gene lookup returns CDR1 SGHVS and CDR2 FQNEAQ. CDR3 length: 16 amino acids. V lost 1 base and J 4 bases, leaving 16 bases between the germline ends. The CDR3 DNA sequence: TGTGCCAGCAGCTTAGGGGCAGCACGGGGTGGCACTGAAGCTTTCTTT. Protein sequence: CASSLGAARGGTEAFF.

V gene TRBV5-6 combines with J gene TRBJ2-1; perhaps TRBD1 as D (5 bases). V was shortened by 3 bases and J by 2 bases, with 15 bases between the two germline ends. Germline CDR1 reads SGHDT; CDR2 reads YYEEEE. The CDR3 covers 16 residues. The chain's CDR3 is CASSSRRVIPYNEQFF. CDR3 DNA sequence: TGTGCCAGCAGCTCACGCAGGGTAATCCCCTACAATGAGCAGTTCTTC. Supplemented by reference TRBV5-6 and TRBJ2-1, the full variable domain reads DAGVTQSPTHLIKTRGQQVTLRCSPKSGHDTVSWYQQALGQGPQFIFQYYEEEERQRGNFPDRFSGHQFPNYSSELNVNALLLGDSALYLCASSSRRVIPYNEQFFGPGTRLTVL.

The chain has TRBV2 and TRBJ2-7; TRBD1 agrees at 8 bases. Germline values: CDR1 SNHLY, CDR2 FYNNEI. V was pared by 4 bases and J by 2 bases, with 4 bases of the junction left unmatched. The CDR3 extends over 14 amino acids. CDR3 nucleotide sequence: TGTGCCAGCAGTGTGACAGGGGTCGCCTACGAGCAGTACTTC. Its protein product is CASSVTGVAYEQYF.

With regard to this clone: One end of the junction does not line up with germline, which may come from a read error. The DNA for the CDR3 is TGTTCCAGCAGCTTAGGTCGTGGGGGGGCCGGGGATACGCAGTATTTT. Translating gives CSSSLGRGGAGDTQYF. The chain recombines TRBV7-9 with TRBJ2-3, with D maybe TRBD2 (7 bases). CDR1 SEHNR and CDR2 FQNEAQ come from the germline V gene (reference sequence). The CDR3 has 16 residues.

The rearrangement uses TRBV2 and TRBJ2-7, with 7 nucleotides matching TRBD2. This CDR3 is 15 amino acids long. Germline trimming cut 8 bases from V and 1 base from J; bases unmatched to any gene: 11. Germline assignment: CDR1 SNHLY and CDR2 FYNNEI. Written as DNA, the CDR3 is TGTGCCAGCGGGGGGGGGATCGGGGGTTCCTACGAGCAGTACTTC. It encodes CASGGGIGGSYEQYF.

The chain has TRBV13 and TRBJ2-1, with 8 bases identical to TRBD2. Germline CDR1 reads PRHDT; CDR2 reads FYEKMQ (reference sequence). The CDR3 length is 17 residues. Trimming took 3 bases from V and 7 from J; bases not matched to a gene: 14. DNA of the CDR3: TGTGCCAGCAGCTTCTGGAACACCGGGACTAGGGGGAATGAGCAGTTCTTC. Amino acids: CASSFWNTGTRGNEQFF.

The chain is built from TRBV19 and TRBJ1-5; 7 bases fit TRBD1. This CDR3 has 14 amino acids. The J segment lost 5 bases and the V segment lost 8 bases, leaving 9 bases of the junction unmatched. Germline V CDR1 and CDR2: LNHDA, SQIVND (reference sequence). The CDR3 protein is CASGKTGIDQPQHF. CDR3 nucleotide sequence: TGTGCCAGTGGTAAGACAGGGATTGATCAGCCCCAGCATTTT.

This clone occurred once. The CDR3 nucleotides read TGTGCCAGCTACGTGGACAGCCTGAACACTGAAGCTTTCTTT. Residues: CASYVDSLNTEAFF. The chain combines TRBV5-4 with TRBJ1-1; the D gene is possibly TRBD1 (6 bases). The germline CDR1 and CDR2 sequences are SGHNT and YYREEE (reference sequence). CDR3 length equals 14 residues. Trimming took off 7 bases at V and 0 bases at J, with 13 bases between the two ends.

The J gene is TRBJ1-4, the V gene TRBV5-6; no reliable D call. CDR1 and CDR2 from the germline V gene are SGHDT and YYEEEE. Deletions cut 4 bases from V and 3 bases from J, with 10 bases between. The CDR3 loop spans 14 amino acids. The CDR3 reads CASSLDGPNEKLFF. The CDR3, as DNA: TGTGCCAGCAGCCTGGACGGTCCTAATGAAAAACTGTTTTTT.

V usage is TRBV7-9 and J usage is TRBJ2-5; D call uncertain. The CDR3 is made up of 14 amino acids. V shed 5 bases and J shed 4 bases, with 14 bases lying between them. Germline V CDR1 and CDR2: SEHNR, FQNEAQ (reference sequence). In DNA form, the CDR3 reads TGTGCCAGCAGCCGTACCAGGAATACAGAGACCCAGTACTTC. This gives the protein CASSRTRNTETQYF. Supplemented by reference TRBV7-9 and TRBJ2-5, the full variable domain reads DTGVSQNPRHKITKRGQNVTFRCDPISEHNRLYWYRQTLGQGPEFLTYFQNEAQLEKSRLLSDRFSAERPKGSFSTLEIQRTEQGDSAMYLCASSRTRNTETQYFGPGTRLLVL.

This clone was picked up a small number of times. The CDR3 spells CASSPRQGPTSYEQYF. CDR3 coding DNA: TGTGCCAGCAGCCCGAGACAGGGCCCCACCTCCTACGAGCAGTACTTC. V is TRBV4-2 and J is TRBJ2-7; 7 nucleotides agree with TRBD1. This CDR3 contains 16 residues. Trimming at V came to 4 bases and at J to 0 bases, leaving 9 bases not matched to a gene. Looked up from germline, CDR1 is LGHNA and CDR2 is YNFKEQ.

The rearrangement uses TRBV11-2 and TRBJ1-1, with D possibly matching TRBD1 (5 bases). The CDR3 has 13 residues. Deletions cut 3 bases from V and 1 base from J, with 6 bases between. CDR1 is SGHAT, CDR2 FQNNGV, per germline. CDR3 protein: CASSFQGNTEAFF. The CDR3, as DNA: TGTGCCAGCAGCTTTCAGGGGAACACTGAAGCTTTCTTT. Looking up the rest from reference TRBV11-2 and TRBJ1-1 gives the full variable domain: EAGVAQSPRYKIIEKRQSVAFWCNPISGHATLYWYQQILGQGPKLLIQFQNNGVVDDSQLPKDRFSAERLKGVDSTLKIQPAKLEDSAVYLCASSFQGNTEAFFGQGTRLTVV.

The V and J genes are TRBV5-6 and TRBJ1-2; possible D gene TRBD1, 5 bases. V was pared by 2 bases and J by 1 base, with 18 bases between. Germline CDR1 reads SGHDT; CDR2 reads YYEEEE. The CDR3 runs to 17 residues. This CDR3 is CASSLRGVTLYNYGYTF. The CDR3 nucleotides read TGTGCCAGCAGCTTACGGGGGGTGACCCTGTATAACTATGGCTACACCTTC. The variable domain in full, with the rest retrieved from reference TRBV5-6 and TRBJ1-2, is DAGVTQSPTHLIKTRGQQVTLRCSPKSGHDTVSWYQQALGQGPQFIFQYYEEEERQRGNFPDRFSGHQFPNYSSELNVNALLLGDSALYLCASSLRGVTLYNYGYTFGSGTRLTVV.

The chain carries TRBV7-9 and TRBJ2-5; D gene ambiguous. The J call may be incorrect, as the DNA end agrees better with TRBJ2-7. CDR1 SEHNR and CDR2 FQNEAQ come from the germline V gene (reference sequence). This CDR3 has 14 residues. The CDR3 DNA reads TGTGCCAGCAGCCCCCTCCCTCACTCCTACGAGCAGTACTTC. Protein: CASSPLPHSYEQYF.

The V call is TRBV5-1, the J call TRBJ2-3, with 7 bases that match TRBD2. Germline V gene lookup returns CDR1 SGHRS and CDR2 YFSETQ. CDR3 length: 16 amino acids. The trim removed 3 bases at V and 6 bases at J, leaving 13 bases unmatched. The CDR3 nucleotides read TGCGCCAGCAGCTGGGGGGGGTCAAAGTCGCTGGATACGCAGTATTTT. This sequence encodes CASSWGGSKSLDTQYF.

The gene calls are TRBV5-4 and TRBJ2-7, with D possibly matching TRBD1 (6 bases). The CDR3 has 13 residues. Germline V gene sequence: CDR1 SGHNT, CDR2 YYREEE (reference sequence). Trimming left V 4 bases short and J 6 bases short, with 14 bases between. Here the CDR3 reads CASSSTGLGEQYF. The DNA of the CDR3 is TGTGCCAGCAGCAGTACAGGGTTGGGCGAGCAGTACTTC.

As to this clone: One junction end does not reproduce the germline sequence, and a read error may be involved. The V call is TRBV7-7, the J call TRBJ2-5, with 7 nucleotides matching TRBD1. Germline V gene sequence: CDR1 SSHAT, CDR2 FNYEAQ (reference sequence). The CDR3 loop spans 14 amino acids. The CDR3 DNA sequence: TGTGCTAGCAGCGTCGGGACAGTCCAAGAGACCCAGTACTTC. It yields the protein CASSVGTVQETQYF.

CDR3 residues: CASSSGPRQAFSGELFF. CDR3 DNA: TGTGCCAGTAGTAGTGGGCCGAGACAGGCGTTTTCCGGGGAGCTGTTTTTT. The chain combines TRBV19 with TRBJ2-2, with D perhaps TRBD1 (6 bases). Germline V gene sequence: CDR1 LNHDA, CDR2 SQIVND (reference sequence). The V and J ends lost 4 bases and 6 bases respectively, with 21 bases between them. The CDR3 extends over 17 amino acids.